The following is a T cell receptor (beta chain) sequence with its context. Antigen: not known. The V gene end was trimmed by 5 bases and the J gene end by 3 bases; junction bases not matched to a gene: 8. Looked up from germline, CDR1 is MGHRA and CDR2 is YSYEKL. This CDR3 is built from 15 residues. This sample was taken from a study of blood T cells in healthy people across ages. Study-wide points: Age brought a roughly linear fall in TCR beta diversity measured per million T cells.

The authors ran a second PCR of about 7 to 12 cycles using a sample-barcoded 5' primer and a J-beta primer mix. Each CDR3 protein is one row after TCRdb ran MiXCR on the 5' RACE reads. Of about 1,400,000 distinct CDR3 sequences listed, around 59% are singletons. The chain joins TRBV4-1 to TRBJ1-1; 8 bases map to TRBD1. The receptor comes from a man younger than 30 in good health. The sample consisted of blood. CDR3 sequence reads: CASSSKQGEDTEAFF. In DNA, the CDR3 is TGCGCCAGCAGCTCTAAACAGGGGGAGGACACTGAAGCTTTCTTT.